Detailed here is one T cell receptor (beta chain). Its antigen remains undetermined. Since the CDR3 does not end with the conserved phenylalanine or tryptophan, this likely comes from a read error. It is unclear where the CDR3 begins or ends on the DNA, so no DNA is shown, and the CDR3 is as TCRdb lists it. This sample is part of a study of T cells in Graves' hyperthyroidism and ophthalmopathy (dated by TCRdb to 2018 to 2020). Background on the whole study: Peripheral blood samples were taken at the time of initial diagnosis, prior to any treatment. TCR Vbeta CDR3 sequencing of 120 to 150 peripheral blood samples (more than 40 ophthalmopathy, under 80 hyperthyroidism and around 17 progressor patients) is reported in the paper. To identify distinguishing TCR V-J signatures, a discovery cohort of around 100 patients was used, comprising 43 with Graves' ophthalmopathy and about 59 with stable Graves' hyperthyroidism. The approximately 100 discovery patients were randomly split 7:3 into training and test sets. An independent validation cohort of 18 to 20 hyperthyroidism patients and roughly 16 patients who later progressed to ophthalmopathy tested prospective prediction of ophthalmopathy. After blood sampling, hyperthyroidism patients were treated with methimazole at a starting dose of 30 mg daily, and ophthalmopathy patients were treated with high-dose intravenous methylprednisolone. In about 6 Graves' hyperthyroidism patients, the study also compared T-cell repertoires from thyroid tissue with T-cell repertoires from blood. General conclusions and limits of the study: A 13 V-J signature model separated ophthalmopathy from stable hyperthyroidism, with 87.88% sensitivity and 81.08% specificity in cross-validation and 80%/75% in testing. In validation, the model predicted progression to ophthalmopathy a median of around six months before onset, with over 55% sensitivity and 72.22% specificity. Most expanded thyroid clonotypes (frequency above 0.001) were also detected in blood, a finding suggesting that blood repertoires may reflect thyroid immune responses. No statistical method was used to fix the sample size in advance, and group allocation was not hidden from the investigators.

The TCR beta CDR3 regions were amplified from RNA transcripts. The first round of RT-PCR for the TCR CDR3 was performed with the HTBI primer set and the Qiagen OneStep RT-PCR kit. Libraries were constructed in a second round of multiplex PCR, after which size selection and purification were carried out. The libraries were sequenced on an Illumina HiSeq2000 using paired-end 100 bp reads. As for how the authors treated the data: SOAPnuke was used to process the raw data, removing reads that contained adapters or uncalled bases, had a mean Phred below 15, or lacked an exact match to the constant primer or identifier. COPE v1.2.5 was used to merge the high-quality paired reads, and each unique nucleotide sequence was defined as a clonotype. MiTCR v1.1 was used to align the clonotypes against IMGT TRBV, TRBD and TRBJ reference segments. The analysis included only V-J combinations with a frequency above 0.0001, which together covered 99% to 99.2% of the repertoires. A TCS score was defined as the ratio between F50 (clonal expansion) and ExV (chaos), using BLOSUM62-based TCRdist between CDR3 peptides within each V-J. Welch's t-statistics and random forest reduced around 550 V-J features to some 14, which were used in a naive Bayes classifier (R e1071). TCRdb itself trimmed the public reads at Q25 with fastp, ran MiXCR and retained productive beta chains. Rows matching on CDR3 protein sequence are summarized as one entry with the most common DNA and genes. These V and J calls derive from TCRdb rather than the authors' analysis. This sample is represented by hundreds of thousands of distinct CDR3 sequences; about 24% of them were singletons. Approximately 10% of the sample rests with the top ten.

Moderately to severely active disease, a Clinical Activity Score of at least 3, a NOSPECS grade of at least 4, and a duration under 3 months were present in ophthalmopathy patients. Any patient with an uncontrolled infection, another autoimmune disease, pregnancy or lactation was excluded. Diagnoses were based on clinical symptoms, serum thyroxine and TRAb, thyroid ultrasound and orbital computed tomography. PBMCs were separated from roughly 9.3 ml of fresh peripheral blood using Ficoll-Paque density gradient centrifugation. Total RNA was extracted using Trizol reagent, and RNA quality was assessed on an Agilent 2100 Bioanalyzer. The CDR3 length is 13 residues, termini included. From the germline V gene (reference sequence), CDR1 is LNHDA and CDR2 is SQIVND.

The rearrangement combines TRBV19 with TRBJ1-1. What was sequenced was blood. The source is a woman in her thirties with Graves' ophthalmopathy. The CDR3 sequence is CASSIWGNTEACL.